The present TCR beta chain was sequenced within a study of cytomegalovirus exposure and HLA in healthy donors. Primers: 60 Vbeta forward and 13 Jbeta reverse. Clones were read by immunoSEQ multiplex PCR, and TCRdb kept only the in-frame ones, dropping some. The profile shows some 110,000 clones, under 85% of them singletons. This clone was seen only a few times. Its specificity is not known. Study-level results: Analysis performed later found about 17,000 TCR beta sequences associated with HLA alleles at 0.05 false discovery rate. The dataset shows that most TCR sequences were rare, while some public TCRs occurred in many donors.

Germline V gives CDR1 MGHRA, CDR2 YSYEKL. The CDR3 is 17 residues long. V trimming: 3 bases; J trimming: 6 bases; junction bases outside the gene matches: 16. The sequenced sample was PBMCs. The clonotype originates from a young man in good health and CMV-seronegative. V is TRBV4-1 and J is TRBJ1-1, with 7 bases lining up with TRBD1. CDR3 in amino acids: CASSQGRGRREASEAFF. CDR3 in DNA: TGCGCCAGCAGCCAGGGAAGGGGGCGGCGGGAAGCTTCTGAAGCTTTCTTT.